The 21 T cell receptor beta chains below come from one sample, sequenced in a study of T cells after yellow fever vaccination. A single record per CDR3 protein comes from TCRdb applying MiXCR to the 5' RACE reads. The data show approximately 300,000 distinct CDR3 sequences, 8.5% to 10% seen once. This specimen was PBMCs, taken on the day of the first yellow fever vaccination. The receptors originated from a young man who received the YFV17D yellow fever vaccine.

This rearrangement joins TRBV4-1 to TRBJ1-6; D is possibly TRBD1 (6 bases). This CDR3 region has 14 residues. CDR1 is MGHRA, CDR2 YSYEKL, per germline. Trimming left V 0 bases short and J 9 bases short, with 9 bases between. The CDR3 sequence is CASSQEQGSSPLHF. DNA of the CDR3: TGCGCCAGCAGCCAAGAACAGGGTAGTTCACCCCTCCACTTT.

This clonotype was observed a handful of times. CDR3 DNA: TGTGCCAGCAGCTTGGACAGGGGGAGGCTTGGCGGGCTCACCGGGGAGCTGTTTTTT. Protein sequence: CASSLDRGRLGGLTGELFF. The chain is built from TRBV11-1 and TRBJ2-2; 10 nucleotides align to TRBD1. V was clipped by 3 bases and J by 4 bases; unmatched bases: 14. The CDR3 sequence is 19 residues long. The germline gives CDR1 SGHAT, CDR2 FQDESV (reference sequence).

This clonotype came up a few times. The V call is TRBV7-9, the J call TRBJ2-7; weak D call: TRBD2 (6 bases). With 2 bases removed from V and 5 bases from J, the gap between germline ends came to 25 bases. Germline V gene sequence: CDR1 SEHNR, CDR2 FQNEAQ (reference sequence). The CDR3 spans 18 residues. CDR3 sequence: CASSLIPSGQGRENEQYF. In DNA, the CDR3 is TGTGCCAGCAGCTTAATCCCGAGTGGGCAAGGGCGGGAAAACGAGCAGTACTTC.

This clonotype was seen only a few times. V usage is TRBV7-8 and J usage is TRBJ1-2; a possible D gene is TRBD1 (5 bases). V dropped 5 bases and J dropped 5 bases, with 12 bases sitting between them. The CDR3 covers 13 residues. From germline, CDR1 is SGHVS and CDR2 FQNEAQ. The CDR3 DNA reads TGTGCCAGCAGCGGCGGGGGACCTTATGGCTACACCTTC. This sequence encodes CASSGGGPYGYTF.

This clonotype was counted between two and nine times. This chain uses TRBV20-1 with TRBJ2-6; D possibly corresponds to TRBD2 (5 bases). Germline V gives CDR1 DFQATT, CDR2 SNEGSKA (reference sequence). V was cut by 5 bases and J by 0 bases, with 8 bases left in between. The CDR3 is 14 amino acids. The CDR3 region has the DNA TGCAGTGCTGTAACTAGCTCTGGGGCCAACGTCCTGACTTTC. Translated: CSAVTSSGANVLTF.

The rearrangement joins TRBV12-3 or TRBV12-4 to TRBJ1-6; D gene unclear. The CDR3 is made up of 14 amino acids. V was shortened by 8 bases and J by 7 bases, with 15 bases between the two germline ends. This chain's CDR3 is CASRSFGRNSPLHF. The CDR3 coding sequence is TGTGCCAGCCGGTCATTCGGCAGGAATTCACCCCTCCACTTT.

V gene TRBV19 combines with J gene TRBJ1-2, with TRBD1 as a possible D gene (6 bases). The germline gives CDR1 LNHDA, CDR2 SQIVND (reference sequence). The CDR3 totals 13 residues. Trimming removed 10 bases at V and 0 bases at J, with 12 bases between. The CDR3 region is CATETGANYGYTF. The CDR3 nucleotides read TGTGCCACTGAGACAGGAGCTAACTATGGCTACACCTTC.

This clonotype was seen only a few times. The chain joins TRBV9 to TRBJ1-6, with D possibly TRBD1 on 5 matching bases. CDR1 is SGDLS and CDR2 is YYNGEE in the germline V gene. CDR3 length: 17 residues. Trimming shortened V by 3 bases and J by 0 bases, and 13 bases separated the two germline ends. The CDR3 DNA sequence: TGTGCCAGCAGCGCCCAGGGAGGCAGCTCCTATAATTCACCCCTCCACTTT. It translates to CASSAQGGSSYNSPLHF.

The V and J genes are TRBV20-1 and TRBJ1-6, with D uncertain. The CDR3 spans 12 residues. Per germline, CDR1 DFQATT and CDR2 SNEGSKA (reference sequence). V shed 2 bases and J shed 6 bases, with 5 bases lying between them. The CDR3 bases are TGCAGTGCTAGAAAGCCTAATTCACCCCTCCACTTT. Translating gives CSARKPNSPLHF.

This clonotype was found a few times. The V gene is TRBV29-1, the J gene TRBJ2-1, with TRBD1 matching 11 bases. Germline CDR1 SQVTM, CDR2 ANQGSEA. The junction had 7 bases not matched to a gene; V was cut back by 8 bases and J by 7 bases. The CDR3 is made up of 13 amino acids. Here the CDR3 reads CSIFGTGGNEQFF. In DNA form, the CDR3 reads TGCAGCATCTTCGGGACAGGGGGGAATGAGCAGTTCTTC.

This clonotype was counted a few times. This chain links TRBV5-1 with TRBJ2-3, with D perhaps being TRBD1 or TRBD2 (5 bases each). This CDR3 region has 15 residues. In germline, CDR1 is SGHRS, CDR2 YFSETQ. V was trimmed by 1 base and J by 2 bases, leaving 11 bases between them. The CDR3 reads CASSLSGHPTDTQYF. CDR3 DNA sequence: TGCGCCAGCAGCTTGTCGGGGCACCCCACAGATACGCAGTATTTT. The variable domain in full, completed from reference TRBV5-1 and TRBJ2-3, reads KAGVTQTPRYLIKTRGQQVTLSCSPISGHRSVSWYQQTPGQGLQFLFEYFSETQRNKGNFPGRFSGRQFSNSRSEMNVSTLELGDSALYLCASSLSGHPTDTQYFGPGTRLTVL.

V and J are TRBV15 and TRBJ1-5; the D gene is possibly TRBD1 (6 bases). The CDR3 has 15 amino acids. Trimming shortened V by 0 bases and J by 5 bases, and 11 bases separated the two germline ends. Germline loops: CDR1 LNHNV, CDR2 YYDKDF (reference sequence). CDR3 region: CATSRDWDNYQPQHF. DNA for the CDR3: TGTGCCACCAGCAGAGATTGGGACAATTATCAGCCCCAGCATTTT. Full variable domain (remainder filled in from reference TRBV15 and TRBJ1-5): DAMVIQNPRYQVTQFGKPVTLSCSQTLNHNVMYWYQQKSSQAPKLLFHYYDKDFNNEADTPDNFQSRRPNTSFCFLDIRSPGLGDTAMYLCATSRDWDNYQPQHFGDGTRLSIL.

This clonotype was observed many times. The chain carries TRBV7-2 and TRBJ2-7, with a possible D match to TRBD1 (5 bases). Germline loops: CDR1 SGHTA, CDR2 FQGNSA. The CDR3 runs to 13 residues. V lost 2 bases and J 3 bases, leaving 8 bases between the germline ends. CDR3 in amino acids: CASSLPGYYEQYF. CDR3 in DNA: TGTGCCAGCAGCTTACCAGGGTACTACGAGCAGTACTTC.

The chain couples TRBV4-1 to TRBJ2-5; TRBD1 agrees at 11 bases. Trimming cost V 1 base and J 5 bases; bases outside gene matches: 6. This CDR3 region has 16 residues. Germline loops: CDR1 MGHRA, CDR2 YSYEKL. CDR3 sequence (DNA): TGCGCCAGCAGCCAAGGCCGGGACAGGGGGTTGGAGACCCAGTACTTC. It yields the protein CASSQGRDRGLETQYF.

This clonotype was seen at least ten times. The CDR3 bases are TGTGCCAGCAGCCCGAAGGGGGTCGGCACCGGGGAGCTGTTTTTT. Translating it yields CASSPKGVGTGELFF. V usage is TRBV7-9 and J usage is TRBJ2-2; possibly TRBD1 for D (6 bases). V was clipped by 5 bases and J by 4 bases, with 14 bases between them. The germline CDR1 and CDR2 sequences are SEHNR and FQNEAQ (reference sequence). This CDR3 has 15 amino acids.

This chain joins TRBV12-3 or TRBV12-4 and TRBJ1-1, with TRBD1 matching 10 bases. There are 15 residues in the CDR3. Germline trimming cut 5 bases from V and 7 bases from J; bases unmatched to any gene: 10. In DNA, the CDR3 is TGTGCCAGCAGTAGAGGACAGGGGGGACGGGGTGAAGCTTTCTTT. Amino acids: CASSRGQGGRGEAFF.

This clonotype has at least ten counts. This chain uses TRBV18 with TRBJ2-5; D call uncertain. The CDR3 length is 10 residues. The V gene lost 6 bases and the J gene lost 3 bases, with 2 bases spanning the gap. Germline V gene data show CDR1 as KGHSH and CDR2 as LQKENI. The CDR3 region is CASSEETQYF. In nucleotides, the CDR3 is TGTGCCAGCTCGGAAGAGACCCAGTACTTC.

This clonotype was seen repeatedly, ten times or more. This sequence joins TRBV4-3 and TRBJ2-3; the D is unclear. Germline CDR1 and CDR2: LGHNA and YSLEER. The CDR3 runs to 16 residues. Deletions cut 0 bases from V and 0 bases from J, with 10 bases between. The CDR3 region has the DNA TGCGCCAGCAGCCAAGACGTGACCCCTAGCACAGATACGCAGTATTTT. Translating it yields CASSQDVTPSTDTQYF.

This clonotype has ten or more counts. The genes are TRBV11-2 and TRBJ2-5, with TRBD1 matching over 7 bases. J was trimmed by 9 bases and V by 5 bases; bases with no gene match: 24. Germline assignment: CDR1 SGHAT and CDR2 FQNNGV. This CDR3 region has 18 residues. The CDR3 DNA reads TGTGCCAGCAGCCCCACTACAGGGGTTACTAAGAGATCGAAGGCCCAGTACTTC. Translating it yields CASSPTTGVTKRSKAQYF.

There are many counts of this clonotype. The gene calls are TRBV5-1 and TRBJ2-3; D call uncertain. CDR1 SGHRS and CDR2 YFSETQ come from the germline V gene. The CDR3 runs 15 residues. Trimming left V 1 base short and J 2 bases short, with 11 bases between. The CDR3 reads CASSLRPEFTDTQYF. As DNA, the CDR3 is TGCGCCAGCAGCTTGCGACCTGAGTTCACAGATACGCAGTATTTT.

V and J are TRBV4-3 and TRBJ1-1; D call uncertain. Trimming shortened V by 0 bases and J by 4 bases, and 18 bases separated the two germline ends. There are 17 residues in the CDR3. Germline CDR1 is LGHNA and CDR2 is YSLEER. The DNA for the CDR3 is TGCGCCAGCAGCCAAGATATGAGCGTGAATTGGGGCACTGAAGCTTTCTTT. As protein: CASSQDMSVNWGTEAFF.